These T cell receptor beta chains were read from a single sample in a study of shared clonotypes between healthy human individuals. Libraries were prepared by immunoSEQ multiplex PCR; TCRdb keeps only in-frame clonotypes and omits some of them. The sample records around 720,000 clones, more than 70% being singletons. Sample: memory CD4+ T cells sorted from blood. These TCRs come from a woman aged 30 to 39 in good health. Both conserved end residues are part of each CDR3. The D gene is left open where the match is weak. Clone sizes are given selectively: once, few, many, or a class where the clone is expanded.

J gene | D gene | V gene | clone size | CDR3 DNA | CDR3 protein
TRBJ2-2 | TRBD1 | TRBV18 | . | TGTGCCAGCTCACAGGGACAGGGGGACACCGGGGAGCTGTTTTTT | CASSQGQGDTGELFF
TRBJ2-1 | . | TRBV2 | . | TGTGCCAGCAAGAGGGAAAGGCTAGGTGGTGAGCAGTTCTTC | CASKRERLGGEQFF
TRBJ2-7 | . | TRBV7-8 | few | TGTGCCAGCAGCTTAGCGCTATCGGGGGTCGAGCAGTACTTC | CASSLALSGVEQYF
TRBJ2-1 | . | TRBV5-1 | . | TGCGCCAGCAGCTTGGGCTCGGGATCCTACAATGAGCAGTTCTTC | CASSLGSGSYNEQFF
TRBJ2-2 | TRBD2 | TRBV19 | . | TGTGCCAGTACCGGACTAGCGATGACTGGTGCCGGGGAGCTGTTTTTT | CASTGLAMTGAGELFF
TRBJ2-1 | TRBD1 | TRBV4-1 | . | TGCGCCAGCCGGGGACAGGGACACAATGAGCAGTTCTTC | CASRGQGHNEQFF
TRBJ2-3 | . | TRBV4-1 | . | TGCGCCAGCAGCCAGGAATCCGGGACAGGACTAGTGTATACGCAGTATTTT | CASSQESGTGLVYTQYF
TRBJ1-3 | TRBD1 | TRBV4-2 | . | TGTGCCAGCAGCCACCCGACAGGGGGCATTAAGGACACCATATATTTT | CASSHPTGGIKDTIYF
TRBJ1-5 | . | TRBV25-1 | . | TGTGCCAGCAGAGGGAAGGGAGGCAATCAGCCCCAGCATTTT | CASRGKGGNQPQHF
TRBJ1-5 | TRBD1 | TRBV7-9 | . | TGTGCCAGCAGCTTAGGGGGACAGGGTGTGGGTCAGCCCCAGCATTTT | CASSLGGQGVGQPQHF
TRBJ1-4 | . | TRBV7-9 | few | TGTGCCAGCACCACTTCCGGGCGTCGGGCTAATGAAAAACTGTTTTTT | CASTTSGRRANEKLFF
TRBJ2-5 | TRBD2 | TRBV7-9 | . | TGTGCCAGCAGACGTGGTACTAGCGGTGAAGAGACCCAGTACTTC | CASRRGTSGEETQYF
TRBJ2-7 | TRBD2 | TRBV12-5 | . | TGTGCTAGTGGTCTCACCCACCCACTAGCGGGAGCAAAAGAGCAGTACTTC | CASGLTHPLAGAKEQYF
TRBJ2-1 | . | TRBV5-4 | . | TGTGCCAGCAGCACAGTAGCCCATGAGCAGTTCTTC | CASSTVAHEQFF
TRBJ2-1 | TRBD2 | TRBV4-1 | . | TGCGCCAGCAGTAGCGGGAGGTATGAGCAGTTCTTC | CASSSGRYEQFF
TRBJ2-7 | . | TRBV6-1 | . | TGTGCCAGCACCGAATCGGGAGACGGGAACGAGCAGTACTTC | CASTESGDGNEQYF
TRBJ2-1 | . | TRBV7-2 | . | TGTGCCAGCAGCTTAGGATCGATATACAATGAGCAGTTCTTC | CASSLGSIYNEQFF
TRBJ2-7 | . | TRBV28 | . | TGTGCCACCAGACCGGGACAAGCCTACGAGCAGTACTTC | CATRPGQAYEQYF
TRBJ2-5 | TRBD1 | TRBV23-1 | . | TGCGCCAGCAGTCAATCGGCCAGGGGGGAGACCCAGTACTTC | CASSQSARGETQYF
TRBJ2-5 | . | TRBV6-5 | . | TGTGCCAGCAGTTACGTAGGGTTACAAGAGACCCAGTACTTC | CASSYVGLQETQYF
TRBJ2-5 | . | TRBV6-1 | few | TGTGCCAGCAGGGGGGGTCTCATCGGAGAGACCCAGTACTTC | CASRGGLIGETQYF
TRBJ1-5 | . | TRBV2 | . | TGTGCCAGCCGGGCAGGAGGAAGGTCCCAGCATTTT | CASRAGGRSQHF
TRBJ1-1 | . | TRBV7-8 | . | TGTGCCAGCAGCCCGACGACCCAGAGTGAAGCTTTCTTT | CASSPTTQSEAFF
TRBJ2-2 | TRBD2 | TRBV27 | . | TGTGCCAGCAGTCCCCGAACCGGGACTAGCGGGAGTGGCACCGGGGAGCTGTTTTTT | CASSPRTGTSGSGTGELFF
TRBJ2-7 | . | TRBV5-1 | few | TGCGCCAGCAGCCCCCAGGGTCGGGCCTCCGAGCAGTACTTC | CASSPQGRASEQYF
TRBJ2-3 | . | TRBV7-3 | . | TGTGCCAGCAGCTCGACAATGGGTCGGGGCACAGATACGCAGTATTTT | CASSSTMGRGTDTQYF
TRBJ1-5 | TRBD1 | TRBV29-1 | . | TGCAGCGTCGCCCCAGGGGGAGCAAATCAGCCCCAGCATTTT | CSVAPGGANQPQHF
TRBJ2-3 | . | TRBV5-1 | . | TGCGCCAGCAGCTTCGGGCAGACAGATACGCAGTATTTT | CASSFGQTDTQYF
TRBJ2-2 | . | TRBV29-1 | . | TGCAGCGTTGAGAAGTCAGGGGTATCCGGGGAGCTGTTTTTT | CSVEKSGVSGELFF
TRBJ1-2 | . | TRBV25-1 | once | TGTGCCAGCAGTGAAGGGACCGCAAGCGGCTACACCTTC | CASSEGTASGYTF
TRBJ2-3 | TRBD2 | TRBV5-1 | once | TGCGCCAGCAGCAAGCACCACAGCGGGGCGACCACAGATACGCAGTATTTT | CASSKHHSGATTDTQYF
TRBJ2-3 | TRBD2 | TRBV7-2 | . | TGTGCCAGCAGCTTAAGTAGGGAGGGGGATACGCAGTATTTT | CASSLSREGDTQYF
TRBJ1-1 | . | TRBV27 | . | TGTGCCAGCAGTTTATCGGGCTCAGACGCTTTCTTT | CASSLSGSDAFF
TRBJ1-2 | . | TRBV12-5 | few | TGTGCTAGTGGTTTGGTACTTATGGGAACCTCCTATGGCTACACCTTC | CASGLVLMGTSYGYTF
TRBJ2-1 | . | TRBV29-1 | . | TGCAGCGTTGAAGACGGTCTAGTCTCGCTGGAGCAGTTCTTC | CSVEDGLVSLEQFF
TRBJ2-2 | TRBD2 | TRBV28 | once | TGTGCCAGCAGTCCCAAAGGACTAGCGGGATTCACCGGGGAGCTGTTTTTT | CASSPKGLAGFTGELFF
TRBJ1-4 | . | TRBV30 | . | TGTGCCTGGAGTGTACTAGGGGAAAAACTGTTTTTT | CAWSVLGEKLFF
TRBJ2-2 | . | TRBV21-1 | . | TGTGCCAGCAGCAACCGGACAGGGAGGGTAACCCCGGAGGGCACCGGGGAGCTGTTTTTT | CASSNRTGRVTPEGTGELFF
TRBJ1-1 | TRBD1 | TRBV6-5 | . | TGTGCCAGCAGTTACCCCGGGACAGGGAACACTGAAGCTTTCTTT | CASSYPGTGNTEAFF
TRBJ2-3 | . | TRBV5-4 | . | TGTGCCAGCAGCTTCTACAGCACAGATACGCAGTATTTT | CASSFYSTDTQYF
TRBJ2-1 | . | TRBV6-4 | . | TGTGCCAGCACCCCCTCTGGGGCTAGCGACATCAACAATGAGCAGTTCTTC | CASTPSGASDINNEQFF
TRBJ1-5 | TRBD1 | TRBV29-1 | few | TGCAGCGTTGGGACAGGGGAGGATGGGCCCCAGCATTTT | CSVGTGEDGPQHF
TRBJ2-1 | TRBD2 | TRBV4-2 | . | TGTGCCAGCAGCCCCTCCGGGACTAGCGGGAGCAATGAGCAGTTCTTC | CASSPSGTSGSNEQFF
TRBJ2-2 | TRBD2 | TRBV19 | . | TGTGCCAGTAGGAATAGCGGGAGTTTTGGAGGCACCGGGGAGCTGTTTTTT | CASRNSGSFGGTGELFF
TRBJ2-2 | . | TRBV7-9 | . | TGTGCCAGCAGCTTAGCGCTCGCGGACACCGGGGAGCTGTTTTTT | CASSLALADTGELFF
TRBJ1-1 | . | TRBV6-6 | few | TGTGCCAGCAGTTACTTGGGGGGCACTGAAGCTTTCTTT | CASSYLGGTEAFF
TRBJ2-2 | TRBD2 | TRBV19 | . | TGTGCCAGTATTGGAGGGGACTATAACACCGGGGAGCTGTTTTTT | CASIGGDYNTGELFF